Presented here are 10 T cell receptor beta chains from one specimen sequenced in a study of blood T cell repertoires in COVID-19. The repertoire was sequenced with immunoSEQ multiplex PCR; TCRdb's copy has only in-frame clones and lacks some. The sample contains around 160,000 clones, roughly nine tenths of which appear only once. Sequencing input: peripheral blood. The receptors originated from a man aged 18 to 29 with acute or convalescent COVID-19.

The chain joins TRBV7-6 to TRBJ1-3; 7 positions match TRBD1. The CDR3 has 15 amino acids. Germline-derived CDR1 and CDR2 are SGHVS and FNYEAQ. Trimming cost V 4 bases and J 0 bases; bases outside gene matches: 3. The CDR3 DNA reads TGTGCCAGCAGCTCCAACAGGGGCTCTGGAAACACCATATATTTT. Its protein product is CASSSNRGSGNTIYF.

There are a few counts of this clone. This CDR3 reads CASSLFGGAYEQYV. Written as DNA, the CDR3 is TGTGCCAGCAGTTTATTCGGGGGGGCCTACGAGCAGTACGTC. The V call is TRBV28, the J call TRBJ2-7; TRBD2 matches at 8 bases. CDR3 length: 14 amino acids. Trimming cost V 1 base and J 2 bases; bases outside gene matches: 1. Germline assignment: CDR1 MDHEN and CDR2 SYDVKM.

The chain recombines TRBV3-1 (or the pseudogene TRBV3-2) with TRBJ2-5, with 13 bases lining up with TRBD2. Trimming removed 8 bases from V and 1 base from J; junction bases left unmatched: 7. Germline CDR1 is LGHDT and CDR2 is YNNKEL (reference sequence). The CDR3 spans 16 residues. The CDR3 spells CASASGTSGIQETQYF. The CDR3 DNA follows: TGTGCCAGCGCCTCCGGGACTAGCGGGATCCAAGAGACCCAGTACTTC.

As to this clone: Other DNA sequences in the sample encode the same CDR3. V and J are TRBV9 and TRBJ2-3, with no clear D. Trimming took 2 bases from V and 1 from J, leaving 5 bases between them. This CDR3 has 13 residues. Germline V gene data show CDR1 as SGDLS and CDR2 as YYNGEE. The CDR3 region is CASSVQGTDTQYF. Here the CDR3 DNA reads TGTGCCAGCAGCGTGCAGGGCACAGATACGCAGTATTTT.

V usage is TRBV12-3 or TRBV12-4 and J usage is TRBJ2-2; D call uncertain. The CDR3 contains 12 residues. Trimming took off 6 bases at V and 6 bases at J, with 8 bases between the two ends. For the CDR3, the DNA is TGTGCCAGCAGCCCTCTATCCGGGGAGCTGTTTTTT. It translates to CASSPLSGELFF.

CDR3 nucleotide sequence: TGTGCCAGCAGTCGCACAGGGGGCCCTAATGAAAAACTGTTTTTT. This encodes CASSRTGGPNEKLFF. This chain links TRBV6-5 with TRBJ1-4, with TRBD1 matching over 9 bases. Per the germline V gene, CDR1 is MNHEY and CDR2 is SVGAGI. With 5 bases clipped from V and 3 bases from J, the junction kept 4 bases outside the gene matches. The CDR3 is 15 residues long.

J is TRBJ2-1 and V is TRBV6-6, with D unresolved. The V end was cut by 6 bases, the J end by 10 bases, with 10 bases between. The germline CDR1 and CDR2 sequences are MNHNY and SVGAGI (reference sequence). The CDR3 is 11 amino acids. The CDR3 DNA sequence: TGTGCCAGCAGCCCTAAGTTGGAGCAGTTCTTC. Its protein product is CASSPKLEQFF.

The V gene is TRBV7-9, the J gene TRBJ1-1, with 8 bases identical to TRBD1. Germline V lookup: CDR1 SEHNR, CDR2 FQNEAQ (reference sequence). The V gene end was trimmed by 3 bases and the J gene end by 1 base; junction bases not matched to a gene: 4. CDR3 length: 15 residues. DNA for the CDR3: TGTGCCAGCAGCTTTTCCGGACAGGGGAACACTGAAGCTTTCTTT. Protein: CASSFSGQGNTEAFF.

The chain's CDR3 is CASSHSLAVQETQYF. The DNA for the CDR3 is TGTGCCAGCAGCCATTCACTAGCGGTCCAAGAGACCCAGTACTTC. This rearrangement joins TRBV11-2 to TRBJ2-5; TRBD2 agrees at 8 bases. The CDR3 has 15 amino acids. Trimming took 5 bases from V and 1 from J; bases not matched to a gene: 6. Germline assignment: CDR1 SGHAT and CDR2 FQNNGV.

The genes are TRBV10-3 and TRBJ1-6; D not certain. This CDR3 comprises 16 residues. Germline V gives CDR1 ENHRY, CDR2 SYGVKD. V was clipped by 0 bases and J by 7 bases, with 13 bases between them. The CDR3 region is CAISESSPWMNSPLHF. The DNA for the CDR3 is TGTGCCATCAGTGAGTCTAGCCCCTGGATGAATTCACCCCTCCACTTT.